In its sample, the clone carrying this T cell receptor beta chain was seen a few times. Each cDNA got a UMI-containing oligo ligated at its 3' end. First-round PCR used 3 to 4 cycles and beta primers RC1.1 and RC1.2 covering TRBC1 and TRBC2. Using its own MiXCR run on the UMI-ligation and nested PCR reads, TCRdb lists one record per CDR3 protein. The sample lists 25,000 to 35,000 distinct CDR3 sequences, about 7.3% occurring once. V lost 4 bases, J lost 4 bases, and 3 bases stayed unmatched. The CDR3 covers 14 residues. Germline CDR1 SGDLS, CDR2 YYNGEE. The data are from a study of quantifying T cell responses using KT2 cells. Study as a whole: Reverse transcription used primers in the TCR alpha and beta constant regions.

This TCR derives from a human donor. The sample taken for sequencing was PBMCs spiked with cells of the T cell clone KT2. The genes are TRBV9 and TRBJ1-3; 9 nucleotides match TRBD1. CDR3 coding DNA: TGTGCCAGCAGCAGGGACAGGGCCGGAAACACCATATATTTT. Translated: CASSRDRAGNTIYF.